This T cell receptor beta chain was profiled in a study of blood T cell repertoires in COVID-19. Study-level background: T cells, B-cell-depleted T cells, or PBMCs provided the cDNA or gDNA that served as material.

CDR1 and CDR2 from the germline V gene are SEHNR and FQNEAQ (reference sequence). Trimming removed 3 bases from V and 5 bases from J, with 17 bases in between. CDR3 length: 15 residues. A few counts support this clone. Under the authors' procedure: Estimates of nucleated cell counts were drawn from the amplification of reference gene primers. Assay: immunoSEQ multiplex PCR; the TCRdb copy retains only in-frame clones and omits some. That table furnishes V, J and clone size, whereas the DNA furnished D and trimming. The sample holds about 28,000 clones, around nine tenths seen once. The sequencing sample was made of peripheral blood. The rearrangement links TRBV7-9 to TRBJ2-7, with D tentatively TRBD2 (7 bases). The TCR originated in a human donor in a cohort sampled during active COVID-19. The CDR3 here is CASSFWGGGIHEQYF. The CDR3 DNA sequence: TGTGCCAGCAGCTTTTGGGGGGGCGGAATCCACGAGCAGTACTTC.